This passage covers 12 T cell receptor beta chains from one sample sequenced in a study of Graves' ophthalmopathy and Graves' hyperthyroidism. RNA transcripts were the source from which TCR beta CDR3 regions were amplified. Second-round multiplex PCR came after first-round RT-PCR with HTBI primers. TCRdb processed the multiplex PCR reads anew with MiXCR; each CDR3 protein has one entry. Of 650,000 to 800,000 distinct CDR3 sequences in the sample, 35% to 50% were seen once. The sample comprised peripheral blood. The receptors stem from an adult man with Graves' ophthalmopathy.

This clonotype showed up many times. The chain is built from TRBV5-4 and TRBJ1-6, with 8 bases identical to TRBD1. The CDR3 loop spans 15 amino acids. V shed 2 bases, J shed 7 bases, and the junction held 5 bases outside the gene matches. The germline V gene encodes CDR1 SGHNT and CDR2 YYREEE (reference sequence). In DNA, the CDR3 is TGTGCCAGCAGCTTTGCCAGGGGGCTGAATTCACCCCTCCACTTT. Protein: CASSFARGLNSPLHF.

This clonotype was detected ten times or more. This chain links TRBV7-9 with TRBJ2-7; 9 positions match TRBD1. In germline, CDR1 is SEHNR, CDR2 FQNEAQ (reference sequence). V shed 5 bases, J shed 0 bases, and the junction held 11 bases outside the gene matches. The CDR3 is 17 amino acids. The CDR3 bases are TGTGCCAGCAGCGGGGCCCCGGGACAGGGCAGCTCCTACGAGCAGTACTTC. Its protein is CASSGAPGQGSSYEQYF.

This clonotype was seen a handful of times. The CDR3, as DNA: TGTGCCAGCAGTTTGGAGAGAGGGGCTGAGACCCAGTACTTC. Translation gives CASSLERGAETQYF. This rearrangement joins TRBV25-1 to TRBJ2-5; D assignment may be TRBD1 or TRBD2 (5 bases each). This CDR3 has 14 residues. The V gene's germline CDR1 is MGHDK and CDR2 SYGVNS. V lost 5 bases to trimming and J lost 5 bases, with 15 bases between them.

This clonotype has at least ten counts. This chain links TRBV19 with TRBJ1-1; D possibly corresponds to TRBD1 (6 bases). The CDR3 totals 11 residues. Germline assignment: CDR1 LNHDA and CDR2 SQIVND (reference sequence). Between the trimmed V and J ends, which lost 9 bases and 3 bases, there was a span of 8 bases. The CDR3 DNA is TGTGCCAGCCAGGGGTACACTGAAGCTTTCTTT. Protein: CASQGYTEAFF.

The table lists this clonotype with a few counts. V usage is TRBV6-6 and J usage is TRBJ2-7, with a weak D call TRBD1 (6 bases). Trimming cost V 2 bases and J 3 bases, with 14 bases left between them. CDR1 and CDR2 (germline): MNHNY, SVGAGI (reference sequence). This CDR3 has 15 residues. The CDR3: CASSYEDRENYEQYF. The CDR3 nucleotides read TGTGCCAGCAGTTACGAGGACAGAGAAAACTACGAGCAGTACTTC.

Turning to this clonotype: A much larger clonotype is one base distant, so this may be a read error. V gene TRBV6-5 combines with J gene TRBJ1-2, with no clear D. The length of the CDR3 is 15 residues. Germline-derived CDR1 and CDR2 are MNHEY and SVGAGI. CDR3 amino acids: CASSDPWGRPYGHTF. CDR3 DNA sequence: TGTGCCAGCAGTGACCCTTGGGGAAGGCCCTATGGCCACACCTTC.

In its sample, this clonotype was seen a few times. The chain uses TRBV6-5 and TRBJ2-2; 9 bases map to TRBD1. The germline gives CDR1 MNHEY, CDR2 SVGAGI. The CDR3 is made up of 15 amino acids. With V trimmed by 6 bases and J by 4 bases, 6 bases remained unmatched. CDR3 sequence (DNA): TGTGCCAGCAGCCAAAGACAGGGGGGCACCGGGGAGCTGTTTTTT. Amino acids: CASSQRQGGTGELFF.

In the case of this clonotype: Mismatch with germline at one junction end may stem from a read error. The chain links TRBV15 to TRBJ1-1; a possible D gene is TRBD1 (5 bases). The V gene's germline CDR1 is LNHNV and CDR2 YYDKDF (reference sequence). The CDR3 consists of 12 residues. The CDR3 here is CATGREMSEASF. DNA for the CDR3: TGTGCCACCGGCAGGGAGATGTCTGAGGCTTCCTTT. The full variable domain, completed using reference TRBV15 and TRBJ1-1, is DAMVIQNPRYQVTQFGKPVTLSCSQTLNHNVMYWYQQKSSQAPKLLFHYYDKDFNNEADTPDNFQSRRPNTSFCFLDIRSPGLGDTAMYLCATGREMSEASFGQGTRLTVV.

This chain joins TRBV24-1 and TRBJ2-2; TRBD2 matches at 7 bases. This CDR3 contains 14 residues. Germline values: CDR1 KGHDR, CDR2 SFDVKD. V lost 9 bases and J lost 2; bases outside the gene matches: 5. CDR3 loop: CATAGLDNTGELFF. The CDR3 DNA follows: TGTGCCACCGCTGGACTAGACAACACCGGGGAGCTGTTTTTT.

Comment on this clonotype: A much larger clone sits a single nucleotide away, making a read error possible. In DNA form, the CDR3 reads TGTGCCAGCCGCCACCCGACAGGGGGAGCGTCAGAGACCCAGTACTTC. Its translation is CASRHPTGGASETQYF. The chain combines TRBV5-6 with TRBJ2-5; TRBD1 matches at 9 bases. Germline V gives CDR1 SGHDT, CDR2 YYEEEE. This CDR3 spans 16 amino acids. V was clipped by 7 bases and J by 4 bases; unmatched bases: 14. The full variable domain, with the rest looked up from reference TRBV5-6 and TRBJ2-5, is DAGVTQSPTHLIKTRGQQVTLRCSPKSGHDTVSWYQQALGQGPQFIFQYYEEEERQRGNFPDRFSGHQFPNYSSELNVNALLLGDSALYLCASRHPTGGASETQYFGPGTRLLVL.

This clonotype was counted a few times. CDR3 sequence: CASSQEGAYTEAFF. In DNA, the CDR3 is TGTGCCAGCTCACAGGAGGGGGCTTACACTGAAGCTTTCTTT. The rearrangement links TRBV10-3 to TRBJ1-1; 7 positions agree with TRBD1. The germline gives CDR1 ENHRY, CDR2 SYGVKD. J was trimmed by 3 bases and V by 10 bases; bases with no gene match: 11. The CDR3 sequence is 14 residues long.

The genes are TRBV19 and TRBJ2-2; TRBD2 matches 8 bases. With 11 bases clipped from V and 4 bases from J, the junction kept 3 bases outside the gene matches. Germline-derived CDR1 and CDR2 are LNHDA and SQIVND (reference sequence). The CDR3 totals 12 residues. The CDR3 region has the DNA TGTGCCGGGCGGGGGGTCACCGGGGAGCTGTTTTTT. Translated: CAGRGVTGELFF.